Listed here are 22 T cell receptor beta chains from one sample, sequenced in a study of T cell responses to AZD1222 COVID-19 vaccine. Method: immunoSEQ multiplex PCR; TCRdb's copy keeps in-frame clones and lacks some. The sample carries 180,000 or so clones, under 95% recorded once. This specimen was peripheral blood, taken 28 days after the second AZD1222 dose. The receptors come from an adult who received the AZD1222 COVID-19 vaccine.

The CDR3 bases are TGTGCCAGCAGCCTCGGACACCTTGGAAACACCATATATTTT. Translated, it gives CASSLGHLGNTIYF. The chain joins TRBV3-1 (or the pseudogene TRBV3-2) to TRBJ1-3, with D tentatively TRBD1 (5 bases). CDR3 size: 14 residues. The V gene's germline CDR1 is LGHDT and CDR2 YNNKEL (reference sequence). V was pared by 4 bases and J by 3 bases, with 10 bases between.

The V call is TRBV5-6, the J call TRBJ1-2; 12 bases align to TRBD1. Trimming cost V 3 bases and J 8 bases; bases outside gene matches: 11. CDR1 SGHDT and CDR2 YYEEEE come from the germline V gene. The CDR3 is 16 residues long. CDR3 sequence: CASSWTGTGGAEGYTF. The CDR3 DNA is TGTGCCAGCAGCTGGACCGGGACAGGGGGCGCGGAAGGCTACACCTTC.

The rearrangement uses TRBV7-6 and TRBJ1-3, with D perhaps matching TRBD1 (5 bases). The CDR3 totals 18 residues. The V gene's germline CDR1 is SGHVS and CDR2 FNYEAQ. The V gene lost 1 base and the J gene lost 1 base, with 17 bases spanning the gap. CDR3 sequence reads: CASSLGWGSRRSGNTIYF. CDR3 bases: TGTGCCAGCAGCTTAGGTTGGGGGAGTAGAAGGTCTGGAAACACCATATATTTT.

This clone occurred once. The CDR3 DNA reads as TGCGCCAGCAGCTTGGGGCAGCAAAATTCACCCCTCCACTTT. This gives the protein CASSLGQQNSPLHF. This chain uses TRBV5-1 with TRBJ1-6; D unclear. The CDR3 totals 14 residues. V was trimmed by 0 bases and J by 7 bases, leaving 8 bases between them. Germline CDR1 SGHRS, CDR2 YFSETQ.

The rearrangement joins TRBV30 to TRBJ1-1, with TRBD1 as a possible D gene (5 bases). Germline V gene lookup returns CDR1 GTSNPN and CDR2 SVGIG (reference sequence). This CDR3 contains 12 residues. V was shortened by 8 bases and J by 4 bases, with 14 bases between the two germline ends. Written as DNA, the CDR3 is TGTGCCGGACCCACAGGTGGCACTGAAGCTTTCTTT. Its translation: CAGPTGGTEAFF.

The rearrangement uses TRBV7-2 and TRBJ1-2; TRBD1 might be the D (5 bases). This CDR3 contains 13 residues. The germline gives CDR1 SGHTA, CDR2 FQGNSA. Trimming removed 5 bases at V and 3 bases at J, with 10 bases between. The CDR3 region has the DNA TGTGCCAGCAGCGAGACAGAAGACTATGGCTACACCTTC. Protein: CASSETEDYGYTF.

This chain connects TRBV12-3 or TRBV12-4 to TRBJ2-5, with D uncertain. V was shortened by 4 bases and J by 1 base, with 7 bases between the two germline ends. The CDR3 is 13 amino acids. CDR3 protein: CASSSQIQETQYF. CDR3 sequence (DNA): TGTGCCAGCAGTTCCCAAATCCAAGAGACCCAGTACTTC.

The gene calls are TRBV6-5 and TRBJ1-1, with a weak D call TRBD1 (6 bases). This CDR3 has 13 residues. Germline CDR1 reads MNHEY; CDR2 reads SVGAGI. V lost 6 bases and J lost 2, with 10 bases in between. The CDR3 reads CASRRTVNTEAFF. The CDR3 DNA is TGTGCCAGCAGGAGGACAGTCAACACTGAAGCTTTCTTT.

The rearrangement joins TRBV28 to TRBJ2-7; 10 bases agree with TRBD2. This CDR3 has 15 amino acids. V lost 5 bases, J lost 2 bases, and 6 bases stayed unmatched. CDR1 MDHEN and CDR2 SYDVKM come from the germline V gene. CDR3 residues: CASSTRTSGTYEQYF. The CDR3 DNA reads TGTGCCAGCAGTACCCGAACTAGCGGGACCTACGAGCAGTACTTC.

This clone was counted between two and nine times. This rearrangement joins TRBV9 to TRBJ1-5; TRBD1 matches 7 bases. J was trimmed by 5 bases and V by 5 bases; bases with no gene match: 10. The CDR3 contains 15 residues. CDR1 and CDR2 from the germline V gene are SGDLS and YYNGEE. The CDR3 coding sequence is TGTGCCAGCAGTTCCACAGGGGTCGGCGATCAGCCCCAGCATTTT. Its protein is CASSSTGVGDQPQHF.

About this clone itself: A read error may account for a junction end that differs from germline. The V gene is TRBV19, the J gene TRBJ1-4; perhaps TRBD1 as D (5 bases). CDR1 is LNHDA, CDR2 SQIVND, per germline (reference sequence). The CDR3 is made up of 15 amino acids. Here the CDR3 reads CASRKATVSNEKLFF. The DNA for the CDR3 is TGTGCCAGCCGGAAAGCGACAGTTTCTAATGAGAAACTGTTTTTT.

V usage is TRBV18 and J usage is TRBJ1-2, with D possibly matching TRBD1 (5 bases). The germline CDR1 and CDR2 sequences are KGHSH and LQKENI. The CDR3 has 14 residues. Trimming pared 6 bases from V and 4 bases from J, leaving 15 bases between. The CDR3 loop reads CASSPGPGAYGYTF. The CDR3 DNA reads as TGTGCCAGCTCTCCCGGGCCCGGGGCCTATGGCTACACCTTC.

The chain is built from TRBV24-1 and TRBJ2-3; 7 bases line up with TRBD2. V was pared by 1 base and J by 2 bases, with 5 bases of the junction left unmatched. The CDR3 covers 16 residues. CDR1 and CDR2 from the germline V gene are KGHDR and SFDVKD. The CDR3 bases are TGTGCCACCAGTGATTTACAGCGGGAACTCACAGATACGCAGTATTTT. The encoded protein is CATSDLQRELTDTQYF.

The V call is TRBV5-1, the J call TRBJ1-1, with D maybe TRBD1 (6 bases). The CDR3 is made up of 16 amino acids. Per the germline V gene, CDR1 is SGHRS and CDR2 is YFSETQ. Trimming cost V 4 bases and J 3 bases, with 19 bases left between them. CDR3 in amino acids: CASSQRGGGGHTEAFF. The CDR3 nucleotides are TGCGCCAGCAGCCAACGGGGAGGGGGAGGTCACACTGAAGCTTTCTTT.

The chain recombines TRBV7-9 with TRBJ1-5; no clear D gene. This CDR3 contains 12 residues. Trimming left V 3 bases short and J 4 bases short, with 4 bases between. CDR1 and CDR2 (germline): SEHNR, FQNEAQ (reference sequence). The CDR3 DNA reads as TGTGCCAGCAGCTTGGGGAATCAGCCCCAGCATTTT. As protein: CASSLGNQPQHF.

The rearrangement uses TRBV7-9 and TRBJ1-4; 8 bases are a match to TRBD1. CDR3 length: 17 residues. Germline CDR1 reads SEHNR; CDR2 reads FQNEAQ (reference sequence). Trimming cost V 3 bases and J 8 bases; bases outside gene matches: 14. The DNA of the CDR3 is TGTGCCAGCAGCTTGGGAGCAGGGGGCGGTTTTAACGAAAAACTGTTTTTT. Encoded protein: CASSLGAGGGFNEKLFF.

This clone occurred once. The genes are TRBV13 and TRBJ1-1, with 7 bases aligning to TRBD1. The CDR3 is 14 amino acids. The trim removed 1 base at V and 5 bases at J, leaving 4 bases unmatched. CDR1 PRHDT and CDR2 FYEKMQ come from the germline V gene (reference sequence). The CDR3 reads CASSLDRGGTEAFF. CDR3 bases: TGTGCCAGCAGCTTAGACAGGGGAGGAACTGAAGCTTTCTTT.

This chain uses TRBV4-1 with TRBJ2-1; 10 nucleotides agree with TRBD2. The CDR3 is 16 residues long. V trimming: 1 base; J trimming: 12 bases; junction bases outside the gene matches: 12. Per the germline V gene, CDR1 is MGHRA and CDR2 is YSYEKL. The CDR3 reads CASSQVGAGGTPGQFF. As DNA, the CDR3 is TGCGCCAGCAGCCAAGTTGGAGCGGGAGGGACCCCGGGGCAGTTCTTC.

J is TRBJ2-3 and V is TRBV5-1; TRBD2 matches 7 bases. This CDR3 spans 16 amino acids. CDR1 and CDR2 from the germline V gene are SGHRS and YFSETQ. V trimming: 1 base; J trimming: 3 bases; junction bases outside the gene matches: 8. In DNA, the CDR3 is TGCGCCAGCAGCTTGAGGGGCCCGGGGGGAACAGATACGCAGTATTTT. Its translation is CASSLRGPGGTDTQYF.

This chain uses TRBV5-1 with TRBJ2-3; TRBD2 agrees at 9 bases. There are 15 residues in the CDR3. Germline loops: CDR1 SGHRS, CDR2 YFSETQ. The trim removed 2 bases at V and 6 bases at J, leaving 7 bases unmatched. The CDR3 here is CASSFGAGGPDTQYF. CDR3 coding DNA: TGCGCCAGCAGCTTTGGCGCGGGAGGGCCTGATACGCAGTATTTT.

This rearrangement joins TRBV28 to TRBJ1-4, with 9 bases that match TRBD1. CDR1 and CDR2 from the germline V gene are MDHEN and SYDVKM. V lost 6 bases and J lost 11; bases outside the gene matches: 4. The CDR3 is made up of 12 amino acids. This CDR3 is CASRRTGAKLFF. The CDR3 DNA follows: TGTGCCAGCAGACGGACAGGGGCCAAACTGTTTTTT.

The V and J genes are TRBV6-5 and TRBJ1-2; perhaps TRBD1 as D (5 bases). The germline V gene has CDR1 MNHEY and CDR2 SVGAGI. The CDR3 is 14 residues long. Trimming took off 4 bases at V and 4 bases at J, with 13 bases between the two ends. This CDR3 reads CASSSNPGFYGYTF. The CDR3 coding sequence is TGTGCCAGCAGTTCGAACCCAGGGTTCTATGGCTACACCTTC.